This paragraph reports one TCR beta chain. This clonotype is described as medium-sized (0.01 to 0.1%). Its cognate antigen has yet to be identified. The sample holds no much larger clone one base away, and base qualities are not on file. V has 2 bases trimmed and J has 11 bases trimmed; junction bases matching no gene number 9. From the germline V gene (reference sequence), CDR1 is LNHNV and CDR2 is YYDKDF. There are 16 amino acids in the CDR3, from cysteine to phenylalanine inclusive. The sequence is cut down to CDR3 DNA, 48 bases in frame from base 1. The data are from a study of spatial heterogeneity in lung cancer (dated by TCRdb to the late 2010s). Regarding the complete study: Beta-chain transcripts were consistently detected in greater numbers than alpha-chain transcripts, which likely reflects a higher abundance of beta-chain transcripts. In non-small cell lung cancer, the study made a quantitative comparison of TCR alpha and beta repertoires among multiple tumor regions, matched nontumor lung and blood. In the raw uncorrected reads, each unique combination of TCR and UMI appeared more than ten times on average. At surgery, roughly 220 tumor regions, 61 to 75 matched nontumor lung samples and 56 PBMC samples were TCR-sequenced for both alpha and beta chains. A strong correlation was found between TCR transcript counts in tumor regions and a T cell transcriptional module score from matched bulk RNA-seq. Nonsynonymous mutation counts, determined by whole-exome sequencing of tumor tissue, were related to TCR repertoire features.

What the research found in general, with its limitations: Additional single-cell paired TCR alpha and beta sequencing was considered necessary to confirm, at a functional level, the hypothesis that regional TCRs recognize regional mutations. TCR-seq coverage of tumor T cells was estimated at only around 7% for alpha chains and 13% for beta chains. The tumor nonsynonymous mutation count correlated with the number of expanded alpha and beta TCRs within the tumor. Counts of ubiquitous and regional expanded TCRs were found to correlate with counts of ubiquitous and regional nonsynonymous mutations, respectively.

Sample time point, as interpreted from the label and publication: sample taken at primary tumor resection. Samples were obtained from approximately 77 patients with early-stage, untreated non-small cell lung cancer from the lung TRACERx cohort. TCR sequencing used whole RNA extracted from tumor and nontumor lung tissue, or from cryopreserved PBMC samples, without cell sorting. Only patients with enough RNA available from two or more tumor regions were chosen for TCR sequencing. Tumor and adjacent nontumor lung specimens were reviewed by a lung pathologist before selection. The library was made by 5' RACE. Sequencing took place on a NextSeq 500. In the TCR library protocol, a unique molecular identifier was attached to each TCR cDNA molecule so that PCR and sequencing errors could be corrected. In the authors' own workflow: TCR identification, UMI-based error correction and CDR3 extraction were all carried out with Decombinator tools. Expanded TCRs were defined as those above a frequency of 2 per 1,000, corresponding to the top 1% of the tumor frequency distribution. Expanded tumor TCRs statistically deemed absent (corrected P<0.05) from at least one tumor region were classed as regional, and all other expanded tumor TCRs were classed as ubiquitous. Each repertoire was subsampled 100 times to 5,000 TCRs, after which Renyi diversity was computed with the R vegan package. CDR3 similarity networks were built from amino acid triplet string-kernel similarity, connecting CDR3s with pairwise similarity above 0.82. Through fastp at Q25 and MiXCR, TCRdb rebuilt clones from the public reads, retaining in-frame beta chains. Every distinct CDR3 protein forms one entry, paired with its most common genes and DNA. Clone size and V and J calls follow TCRdb, not the original study. The sample table records just under 5,000 distinct CDR3 sequences; about 12% of these occur just once. Around a tenth of the sample lies in the top ten.

The clonotype originates from a female donor with early-stage non-small cell lung cancer. Sequencing used lung tumor tissue, obtained at surgery. The sequence joins TRBV15 to TRBJ1-6; TRBD1 agrees with 10 junctional bases. Read as DNA, the sequence is TGTGCCACCAGCAGACGGACAGGGGGTGGATTTGCACCCCTCCACTTT. This codes for CATSRRTGGGFAPLHF.